Listed below are T cell receptor beta chains from one sample, sequenced in a study of T cells after yellow fever vaccination. TCRdb called the 5' RACE reads again in MiXCR, with one record for every CDR3 protein. Among just over 250,000 distinct CDR3 sequences listed, roughly 4.8% were seen once. Sequenced material: CD4+ T cells sorted from PBMCs, taken on the day of the yellow fever booster vaccination. Source of these receptors: a man aged 18 to 35 who received the YFV17D yellow fever vaccine. CDR3s include the opening cysteine and the closing phenylalanine or tryptophan.

j_call v_call cdr3_aa
TRBJ1-3 TRBV9 CASTPGGAGNTIYF
TRBJ2-1 TRBV24-1 CATSDWKSPYYNEQFF
TRBJ1-6 TRBV4-2 CASSHDRGRVDSPLHF
TRBJ2-5 TRBV5-4 CASSLVRPETQYF
TRBJ2-1 TRBV20-1 CSARDRRAYNEQFF
TRBJ1-1 TRBV20-1 CSARVTRMNTEAFF
TRBJ2-3 TRBV5-1 CASSLDPATDTQYF
TRBJ1-1 TRBV4-3 CASSQEKGGHEAFF
TRBJ2-1 TRBV29-1 CSVGRGTSGYPEQFF
TRBJ1-4 TRBV5-1 CASSKGQGTNEKLFF
TRBJ1-2 TRBV2 CASSPQGTGGYTF
TRBJ2-3 TRBV6-6 CASSPRSAPFADTQYF
TRBJ2-5 TRBV20-1 CSARDPQETQYF
TRBJ1-3 TRBV20-1 CSLQRSSSGNTIYF
TRBJ2-3 TRBV6-2/TRBV6-3 CASSYFREAGVTDTQYF
TRBJ1-5 TRBV21-1 CASSGQATMNRNQPQHF
TRBJ1-5 TRBV20-1 CSATRGPNQPQHF
TRBJ2-1 TRBV6-6 CASSFGLIQGNEQFF
TRBJ2-7 TRBV15 CATSRDLTGAGSYEQYF
TRBJ1-3 TRBV18 CASSPYDNSGNTIYF
TRBJ1-5 TRBV4-2 CASSHNMKGGPGQPQHF
TRBJ1-1 TRBV18 CASSQGLTEAFF
TRBJ2-5 TRBV12-3/TRBV12-4 CASRASGGRRETQYF
TRBJ1-4 TRBV7-9 CASSSPGGGNEKLFF
TRBJ2-1 TRBV10-3 CAIRDSNEQFF
TRBJ2-5 TRBV7-3 CASSLEAGGYETQYF
TRBJ1-1 TRBV7-9 CASSLEQGTEAFF
TRBJ1-5 TRBV20-1 CSAKTGNQPQHF
TRBJ2-5 TRBV30 CAWSMSGARGTQYF
TRBJ2-5 TRBV6-2/TRBV6-3 CASSLYLVGETQYF
TRBJ2-5 TRBV9 CASSPRGRGGARETQYF
TRBJ2-3 TRBV6-6 CATRGSSTDTQYF
TRBJ2-7 TRBV7-2 CASSLNRGQGEQYF
TRBJ2-1 TRBV6-5 CASRLTGTVGDNEQFF
TRBJ2-5 TRBV5-1 CASSLDGDQETQYF
TRBJ1-4 TRBV6-6 CASRPTGASLEKLFF
TRBJ2-2 TRBV5-4 CASSLASGSTGELFF
TRBJ1-1 TRBV20-1 CSATGTRPIAFF
TRBJ1-2 TRBV7-2 CASSPRRTLLYGYTF
TRBJ1-6 TRBV5-1 CASSLDGTGQPLHF
TRBJ2-3 TRBV12-3/TRBV12-4 CASSHRVTGTDTQYF
TRBJ2-1 TRBV10-3 CAISALRPGTYNEQFF
TRBJ1-1 TRBV6-5 CASSYSRQQNTEAFF
TRBJ1-1 TRBV9 CASKDSTDTEAFF
TRBJ1-2 TRBV5-1 CASSYSGTDYGYTF
TRBJ1-4 TRBV4-1 CASSQESWRNEKLFF
TRBJ1-2 TRBV28 CASTVGGYGYTF
TRBJ2-7 TRBV9 CASSLGGRGIPYEQYF
TRBJ2-2 TRBV7-2 CASSLVDGSGTGELFF
TRBJ1-1 TRBV7-9 CASSSPSWDRRNTEAFF
TRBJ2-2 TRBV20-1 CSARDWTKNTGELFF
TRBJ1-1 TRBV20-1 CSATGQRGSSTEAFF
TRBJ1-2 TRBV10-3 CAIGAQSEYGYTF
TRBJ2-5 TRBV5-4 CASSLAQRDETQYF
TRBJ1-1 TRBV7-3 CASSLSGSSEAFF
TRBJ2-1 TRBV12-3/TRBV12-4 CASSRTSPSSYNEQFF
TRBJ2-1 TRBV4-3 CASSQDTGGGQFF